The rows below give T cell receptor beta chains drawn from one sample of a study of shared clonotypes between healthy human individuals. Assay: immunoSEQ multiplex PCR; the TCRdb copy retains only in-frame clones and omits some. The sample includes roughly 1,600,000 clones, approximately 98.5% seen only once; the top ten take about 0.34%. Sequencing was done on a sample of naive CD4+ T cells sorted from blood. These receptors originate from a man aged 25 to 45 in good health. The CDR3 runs from the conserved cysteine through the conserved F or W. Fields, in order: V gene, D gene, J gene, clone size, CDR3 DNA, CDR3 protein. D genes are given only for firm matches. Not all rows give a size; the values are once, few, many and, for expanded clones, a class.

>TRBV6-6|-|TRBJ1-4|-
TGTGCCAGCAGTTACGAACGACACATAAAACTGTTTTTT
CASSYERHIKLFF
>TRBV5-1|TRBD1|TRBJ1-5|-
TGCGCCAGCAGCCTGACAGGGACTCAGCCCCAGCATTTT
CASSLTGTQPQHF
>TRBV27|-|TRBJ2-1|-
TGTGCCGGCAGTTCCCCCCCCTCTACTGAGCAGTTCTTC
CAGSSPPSTEQFF
>TRBV29-1|TRBD2|TRBJ2-2|-
TGCAGCGGAAGGGGACTAGCGGGAGGGGTCGGGGAGCTGTTTTTT
CSGRGLAGGVGELFF
>TRBV7-9|-|TRBJ1-3|-
TGTGCCAGCAGCTTAGTAGGGGCTCATGGAAACACCATATATTTT
CASSLVGAHGNTIYF
>TRBV30|-|TRBJ1-3|once
TGTGCCTGGGGGCGGGTCGGGTCTGGAAACACCATATATTTT
CAWGRVGSGNTIYF
>TRBV5-5|-|TRBJ1-2|-
TGTGCCAGCAGCTCTGCCCTTGGTCCGGCTAACTATGGCTACACCTTC
CASSSALGPANYGYTF
>TRBV6-1|-|TRBJ2-1|-
TGTGCCAGCAACAAGGTGGGCAGTGAGCAGTTCTTC
CASNKVGSEQFF
>TRBV27|TRBD2|TRBJ2-3|-
TGTGCCAGCAGTTTGGGAGGGACCACAGATACGCAGTATTTT
CASSLGGTTDTQYF
>TRBV5-1|TRBD2|TRBJ2-5|-
TGCGCCAGCAGCTTGCTAGCGGGCCAAGAGACCCAGTACTTC
CASSLLAGQETQYF
>TRBV7-2|TRBD1|TRBJ2-7|-
TGTGCCAGCAGTTGGGGATCCGGGACAGGGGTAAGCGAGCAGTACTTC
CASSWGSGTGVSEQYF
>TRBV28|-|TRBJ2-7|-
TGTGCCAGCAGACCCGGGACGCTCACCTACGAGCAGTACTTC
CASRPGTLTYEQYF
>TRBV28|-|TRBJ1-5|-
TGTGCCAGCAGCCCGGACAGCAATCAGCCCCAGCATTTT
CASSPDSNQPQHF
>TRBV5-1|TRBD2|TRBJ2-4|-
TGCGCCAGCAGCTTGGAGTTAGCGGGAGGAAAATGGGCTGCCAAAAACATTCAGTACTTC
CASSLELAGGKWAAKNIQYF
>TRBV9|TRBD2|TRBJ2-1|once
TGTGCCAGCAGCGTATCCAGCGGGACCTACAATGAGCAGTTCTTC
CASSVSSGTYNEQFF
>TRBV27|-|TRBJ1-5|-
TGTGCCAGCAGCCCAGGGCGCAGGGGATTCAATCAGCCCCAGCATTTT
CASSPGRRGFNQPQHF
>TRBV6-5|-|TRBJ2-3|-
TGTGCCAGCAGTTACTCGAGGCTCACAGATACGCAGTATTTT
CASSYSRLTDTQYF
>TRBV7-6|-|TRBJ2-3|-
TGTGCCAGCAGCAATCCGGGGTCAACCTCTAGCACAGATACGCAGTATTTT
CASSNPGSTSSTDTQYF
>TRBV7-9|TRBD2|TRBJ2-7|-
TGTGCCAGCAGCTTAGAGGGAGGACTAGCGGGTGTCTCCTACGAGCAGTACTTC
CASSLEGGLAGVSYEQYF
>TRBV19|-|TRBJ2-7|-
TGTGCCAGTAGTATGATCGGTGCTGCCTTTCAGCAGTACTTC
CASSMIGAAFQQYF
>TRBV7-2|-|TRBJ1-1|-
TGTGCCAGCAGCCCCCGCGGGATGAACACTGAAGCTTTCTTT
CASSPRGMNTEAFF
>TRBV11-2|-|TRBJ2-5|-
TGTGCCAGCAGCTTCGTCCAGGGTAGCCGGAGAGAGACCCAGTACTTC
CASSFVQGSRRETQYF
>TRBV14|-|TRBJ1-1|-
TGTGCCAGCAGCCAAGCGCGGGGGGGCGCTGAAGCTTTCTTT
CASSQARGGAEAFF
>TRBV5-1|TRBD1|TRBJ2-3|-
TGCGCCAGCAGCTTGGTTGGCGCAGGGGGTGGGACAGATACGCAGTATTTT
CASSLVGAGGGTDTQYF
>TRBV5-1|-|TRBJ1-4|-
TGCGCCAGCAGCTTGGTAGGAAAGGCAACTAATGAAAAACTGTTTTTT
CASSLVGKATNEKLFF
>TRBV2|TRBD2|TRBJ2-1|once
TGTGCCGTAATAGCGGGCCCTGGGCCCGCTAACAATGAGCAGTTCTTC
CAVIAGPGPANNEQFF
>TRBV5-5|-|TRBJ2-1|-
TGTGCCAGCAGCGAGCCTCTCTCCTACAATGAGCAGTTCTTC
CASSEPLSYNEQFF
>TRBV14|-|TRBJ2-5|-
TGTGCCAGCAGCCAAGAACGGTACCAAGAGACCCAGTACTTC
CASSQERYQETQYF
>TRBV10-3|TRBD1|TRBJ2-7|-
TGTGCCTCCCGGGTCTCAGGGGGTTTCGCCTACGAGCAGTACTTC
CASRVSGGFAYEQYF
>TRBV4-2|TRBD1|TRBJ1-1|-
TGTGCCAGCAGCCAGGGACAGTCAGTCATGAACACTGAAGCTTTCTTT
CASSQGQSVMNTEAFF
>TRBV7-8|-|TRBJ2-5|-
TGTGCCAGCAGCTTAGAGACCCAGTACTTC
CASSLETQYF
>TRBV20-1|-|TRBJ2-7|-
TGCAGTGCTCAAGGATACTACGAGCAGTACTTC
CSAQGYYEQYF
>TRBV2|TRBD2|TRBJ2-1|-
TGTGCCAGCCTTGGACTAGCGGGAGCGGGTTCCTACAATGAGCAGTTCTTC
CASLGLAGAGSYNEQFF
>TRBV7-9|-|TRBJ2-1|-
TGTGCCAGCAGCGTGTACGGGAGAGTCTATGAGCAGTTCTTC
CASSVYGRVYEQFF
>TRBV27|TRBD2|TRBJ2-1|-
TGTGCCAGCAGTTTAAGGGGCGGGAGACCCCCCGCCACCAATGAGCAGTTCTTC
CASSLRGGRPPATNEQFF
>TRBV5-1|-|TRBJ2-1|-
TGCGCCAGCTGGGGCGGATCCAATGAGCAGTTCTTC
CASWGGSNEQFF
>TRBV2|-|TRBJ1-1|-
TGTGCCAGCAGTGAAGCAGTTGCTTTCTTT
CASSEAVAFF